These 24 T cell receptor beta chains share one sample of origin, sequenced in a study of T cell repertoires in cytomegalovirus infection. These receptors' antigens are unknown. TCRdb itself ran the reads through MiXCR, one entry per CDR3 protein. The sample holds about 830,000 distinct CDR3 sequences, approximately 29% seen once. The sample consisted of cultured CD8+ T cells from PBMCs, taken from culture after CMV antigen stimulation. These receptors originate from a human donor in good health (CMV status not recorded). Some clones in this sample may be carry-over from other donors' samples.

This clonotype showed up many times. J is TRBJ1-5 and V is TRBV19; 7 bases are a match to TRBD1. V lost 6 bases to trimming and J lost 1 base; unmatched junction nucleotides: 6. The CDR3 has 15 residues. CDR1 LNHDA and CDR2 SQIVND come from the germline V gene (reference sequence). Here the CDR3 DNA reads TGTGCCAGTAGGGAAAACAGGGGAAGCAATCAGCCCCAGCATTTT. This translates into CASRENRGSNQPQHF.

The chain employs TRBV7-3 and TRBJ1-2; D remains ambiguous. The V and J ends lost 2 bases and 9 bases respectively, with 7 bases between them. Germline V gene data show CDR1 as SGHTA and CDR2 as FQGTGA. This CDR3 comprises 11 residues. This CDR3 reads CASSLGVRYTF. In DNA, the CDR3 is TGTGCCAGCAGCTTAGGTGTTCGCTACACCTTC.

This chain links TRBV10-3 with TRBJ2-7; 7 bases line up with TRBD1. CDR1 ENHRY and CDR2 SYGVKD come from the germline V gene. The CDR3 runs 14 residues. The V segment lost 2 bases and the J segment 0 bases; nucleotides outside the gene matches: 1. Here the CDR3 reads CAISETGDSYEQYF. CDR3 nucleotide sequence: TGTGCCATCAGTGAGACAGGGGACTCCTACGAGCAGTACTTC.

This clonotype has only a few counts. The rearrangement joins TRBV12-3 or TRBV12-4 to TRBJ2-7; D unresolved. Trimming stripped 2 bases from V and 6 bases from J, with 11 bases between. The CDR3 sequence is 13 residues long. The CDR3, as DNA: TGTGCCAGCAGTTTAATAGCAAAAACCGAGCAGTACTTC. It is translated as CASSLIAKTEQYF.

Points on this clonotype: This may stem from a read error, because a much larger clone lies one nucleotide away. The chain's CDR3 is CANSPGQTEAFF. As DNA, the CDR3 is TGTGCCAACAGCCCGGGACAGACTGAAGCTTTCTTT. The chain combines TRBV12-3 or TRBV12-4 with TRBJ1-1; 7 nucleotides align to TRBD1. The J segment lost 5 bases and the V segment lost 10 bases, leaving 7 bases of the junction unmatched. The CDR3 covers 12 residues.

CDR3 nucleotide sequence: TGTGCCAGTAGTATCCCTACCTCCTTAGCGGGGGACACAGATACGCAGTATTTT. This translates into CASSIPTSLAGDTDTQYF. The chain uses TRBV19 and TRBJ2-3, with TRBD2 matching 9 bases. CDR3 length: 18 amino acids. Germline CDR1 and CDR2: LNHDA and SQIVND (reference sequence). V lost 3 bases and J lost 2; bases outside the gene matches: 12.

The chain combines TRBV12-3 or TRBV12-4 with TRBJ1-6; TRBD1 aligns across 9 bases. The CDR3 runs to 14 residues. V lost 7 bases to trimming and J lost 9 bases; unmatched junction nucleotides: 7. The DNA for the CDR3 is TGTGCCAGCATCCAGACAGGGGGGGGTTCACCCCTCCACTTT. Translation gives CASIQTGGGSPLHF.

The CDR3 nucleotides read TGTGCCAGCAGTTCCCCCTCGACAGACTACAATGAGCAGTTCTTC. Its translation: CASSSPSTDYNEQFF. This chain links TRBV6-2 or TRBV6-3 with TRBJ2-1; tentative D call: TRBD1 (5 bases). Trimming pared 4 bases from V and 3 bases from J, leaving 13 bases between. Germline V gene data show CDR1 as MNHEY and CDR2 as SVGEGT. There are 15 residues in the CDR3.

This clonotype was seen ten or more times. An end of the junction differs from the germline gene, which may be a read error. J is TRBJ1-2 and V is TRBV19, with TRBD1 matching 8 bases. The CDR3 extends over 16 amino acids. Germline CDR1 and CDR2: LNHDA and SQIVND (reference sequence). This CDR3 reads CASSIPGGQAKYGYTF. The CDR3 DNA reads TGTGCCAGTAGTATCCCAGGGGGACAGGCTAAGTATGGCTACACCTTC.

This clonotype was picked up one time. The rearrangement joins TRBV6-2 or TRBV6-3 to TRBJ2-7; D might be TRBD1 or TRBD2, each matching 5 bases. Trimming removed 6 bases from V and 5 bases from J, with 17 bases in between. The germline V gene has CDR1 MNHEY and CDR2 SVGEGT. The CDR3 totals 14 residues. CDR3 DNA sequence: TGTGCCAGCAGACCCGGGACGGCATCCCACGAGCAGTACGTC. Its protein product is CASRPGTASHEQYV.

V is TRBV12-3 or TRBV12-4 and J is TRBJ2-7; 11 bases map to TRBD1. The CDR3 runs to 13 residues. The trim removed 6 bases at V and 6 bases at J, leaving 4 bases unmatched. CDR3 loop: CASRHGTGGEQYF. The CDR3 coding sequence is TGTGCCAGCAGGCACGGGACAGGGGGCGAGCAGTACTTC.

This clonotype was seen ten or more times. The CDR3 loop reads CASSPPAPRENIQYF. The CDR3, as DNA: TGTGCCAGCAGCCCACCTGCCCCACGGGAAAACATTCAGTACTTC. The chain links TRBV7-6 to TRBJ2-4; the D is unclear. This CDR3 has 15 amino acids. Per germline, CDR1 SGHVS and CDR2 FNYEAQ. Trimming left V 5 bases short and J 5 bases short, with 16 bases between.

This clonotype was seen more than once but under ten times. The chain couples TRBV5-1 to TRBJ1-1; the D is unclear. The V and J ends lost 4 bases and 1 base respectively, with 11 bases between them. This CDR3 contains 14 residues. CDR1 and CDR2 (germline): SGHRS, YFSETQ. CDR3 amino acids: CASSMAGGNTEAFF. The CDR3 DNA reads TGCGCCAGCAGCATGGCCGGCGGGAACACTGAAGCTTTCTTT.

This clonotype was seen repeatedly, ten times or more. The rearrangement uses TRBV7-6 and TRBJ2-1; maybe TRBD1 (6 bases). This CDR3 has 13 amino acids. Germline V CDR1 and CDR2: SGHVS, FNYEAQ. V lost 8 bases, J lost 1 base, and 9 bases lay in between. In nucleotides, the CDR3 is TGTGCCAGCCTGGACAGTTCCTACAATGAGCAGTTCTTC. This codes for CASLDSSYNEQFF.

The chain links TRBV2 to TRBJ2-5; TRBD2 matches 12 bases. Germline CDR1 and CDR2: SNHLY and FYNNEI. This CDR3 has 15 residues. V dropped 7 bases and J dropped 4; count of bases not matched to a gene: 7. Written as DNA, the CDR3 is TGTGCCAGCACGACTAGCGGGGGCCTAGGAGAGACCCAGTACTTC. It codes for CASTTSGGLGETQYF.

This chain links TRBV28 with TRBJ2-3; 8 bases agree with TRBD2. J lost 5 bases, V lost 7 bases, and 5 bases had no gene match. The CDR3 contains 13 residues. Germline CDR1 is MDHEN and CDR2 is SYDVKM. CDR3 in amino acids: CASTGGAGDTQYF. The CDR3 coding sequence is TGTGCCAGCACCGGGGGGGCCGGAGATACGCAGTATTTT.

This clonotype has more than one count but fewer than ten. This rearrangement joins TRBV28 to TRBJ1-1; 9 nucleotides match TRBD1. There are 16 residues in the CDR3. The trim removed 7 bases at V and 0 bases at J, leaving 9 bases unmatched. The V gene's germline CDR1 is MDHEN and CDR2 SYDVKM. The CDR3 region has the DNA TGTGCCAGCAACCCACGGACAGGGGTAATGAACACTGAAGCTTTCTTT. Translation gives CASNPRTGVMNTEAFF.

This clonotype was observed a few times. V and J are TRBV6-5 and TRBJ1-1, with 8 bases identical to TRBD1. V lost 0 bases and J lost 5; bases outside the gene matches: 11. CDR3 length equals 17 residues. Germline CDR1 reads MNHEY; CDR2 reads SVGAGI. Written as DNA, the CDR3 is TGTGCCAGCAGTTACTCCCACCGACAGGGGTGGGGTACTGAAGCTTTCTTT. This encodes CASSYSHRQGWGTEAFF.

In its sample, this clonotype was seen many times. The V gene is TRBV10-3, the J gene TRBJ2-4; D gene uncertain. Germline CDR1 reads ENHRY; CDR2 reads SYGVKD. Deletions cut 0 bases from V and 0 bases from J, with 9 bases between. The CDR3 sequence is 16 residues long. The CDR3 sequence is CAISESKEQAKNIQYF. CDR3 DNA sequence: TGTGCCATCAGTGAGTCTAAAGAACAAGCCAAAAACATTCAGTACTTC.

This clonotype was found a few times. CDR3 nucleotides: TGTGCCAGCAGCTTAGAACTCACGAGCGCCTACGAGCAGTACTTC. This codes for CASSLELTSAYEQYF. The rearrangement links TRBV7-6 to TRBJ2-7; no definite D call. Germline CDR1 is SGHVS and CDR2 is FNYEAQ. The CDR3 has 15 amino acids. The ends were cut back, 1 base at V and 2 bases at J, with 12 bases in the middle.

The chain has TRBV9 and TRBJ1-5; D ambiguous. Germline CDR1 SGDLS, CDR2 YYNGEE. The CDR3 covers 15 residues. V lost 4 bases and J lost 0, with 11 bases in between. In nucleotides, the CDR3 is TGTGCCAGCAGCCGTGGGGAGTATAGCAATCAGCCCCAGCATTTT. Translation gives CASSRGEYSNQPQHF.

The chain recombines TRBV11-3 with TRBJ2-1; 8 bases map to TRBD2. Per the germline V gene, CDR1 is SGHNT and CDR2 is YENEEA. Losses at the gene ends were 5 bases for V and 3 bases for J; bases not matched to a gene: 6. The length of the CDR3 is 15 residues. CDR3 in amino acids: CASSPGGGDYNEQFF. CDR3 bases: TGTGCCAGCAGCCCCGGGGGGGGTGACTACAATGAGCAGTTCTTC.

The genes are TRBV7-7 and TRBJ2-7, with 10 bases aligning to TRBD1. CDR3 size: 13 residues. The germline V gene encodes CDR1 SSHAT and CDR2 FNYEAQ (reference sequence). CDR3 in amino acids: CASSFGQGDEQYV. Written as DNA, the CDR3 is TGTGCTAGCAGCTTTGGACAGGGGGACGAGCAGTACGTC.

The gene calls are TRBV5-1 and TRBJ2-3; a weak D match, TRBD1 (5 bases). The germline V gene has CDR1 SGHRS and CDR2 YFSETQ. The length of the CDR3 is 15 residues. V lost 2 bases to trimming and J lost 2 bases, with 12 bases between them. This chain's CDR3 is CASSLSVGPTDTQYF. The CDR3 DNA sequence: TGCGCCAGCAGCTTATCCGTGGGGCCCACAGATACGCAGTATTTT.